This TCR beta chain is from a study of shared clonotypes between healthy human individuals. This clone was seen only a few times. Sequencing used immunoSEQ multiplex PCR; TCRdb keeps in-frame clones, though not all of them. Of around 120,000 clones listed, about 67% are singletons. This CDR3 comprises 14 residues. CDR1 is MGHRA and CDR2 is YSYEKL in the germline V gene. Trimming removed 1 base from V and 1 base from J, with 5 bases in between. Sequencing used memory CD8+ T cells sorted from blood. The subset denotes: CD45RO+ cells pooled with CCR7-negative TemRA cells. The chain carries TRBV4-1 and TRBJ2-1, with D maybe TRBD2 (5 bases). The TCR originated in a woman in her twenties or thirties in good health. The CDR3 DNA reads TGCGCCAGCAGCCAAGGGACTTCCTACAATGAGCAGTTCTTC. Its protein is CASSQGTSYNEQFF.